This T cell receptor beta chain was captured by sequencing in a study of blood T cell repertoires in COVID-19. This clone showed up just a few times. There are 13 residues in the CDR3. V lost 3 bases, J lost 6 bases, and 2 bases stayed unmatched. Germline V lookup: CDR1 SGHNT, CDR2 YYREEE (reference sequence). Assay used: immunoSEQ multiplex PCR; TCRdb lists only in-frame clones, some missing. The table shows 350,000 to 550,000 clones, with roughly 89% occurring only once. Sequencing was carried out using peripheral blood. The sequence came from a woman younger than 45 with acute or convalescent COVID-19. The chain couples TRBV5-4 to TRBJ2-1, with 8 bases matching TRBD2. CDR3 residues: CASSSGTSNEQFF. For the CDR3, the DNA is TGTGCCAGCAGCTCCGGGACTAGCAATGAGCAGTTCTTC.